What follows are 5 T cell receptor beta chains derived from one specimen sequenced in a study of blood T cell repertoires in COVID-19. Profiling relied on immunoSEQ multiplex PCR, and the TCRdb table lists in-frame clones only, not all of them. This table holds roughly 300,000 clones, over 75% found once. The sequencing sample was made of peripheral blood. These TCRs come from a human donor in a cohort sampled during active COVID-19.

The rearrangement links TRBV5-4 to TRBJ2-5; a weak D match, TRBD2 (7 bases). Trimming stripped 5 bases from V and 4 bases from J, with 18 bases between. Germline V gene data show CDR1 as SGHNT and CDR2 as YYREEE (reference sequence). This CDR3 spans 15 amino acids. CDR3 sequence (DNA): TGTGCCAGCAGTTCTAGGGGGAGGGCCGTAGAGACCCAGTACTTC. Amino acids: CASSSRGRAVETQYF.

The rearrangement uses TRBV7-2 and TRBJ1-4; D ambiguous. Germline-derived CDR1 and CDR2 are SGHTA and FQGNSA. There are 13 residues in the CDR3. V lost 3 bases, J lost 8 bases, and 10 bases lay in between. Written as DNA, the CDR3 is TGTGCCAGCAGCTTTACAGTTGAGGAAAAACTGTTTTTT. Its translation: CASSFTVEEKLFF.

The table lists this clone with a count of one. The chain employs TRBV12-3 or TRBV12-4 and TRBJ1-5; no reliable D call. V lost 6 bases, J lost 7 bases, and 10 bases lay in between. The CDR3 is 12 amino acids. The CDR3 coding sequence is TGTGCCAGCAGCTCCGTATCCCAGCCCCAGCATTTT. Protein sequence: CASSSVSQPQHF.

The J gene is TRBJ1-5, the V gene TRBV5-8, with D tentatively TRBD1 (5 bases). This CDR3 is 13 amino acids long. V lost 1 base, J lost 9 bases, and 11 bases lay in between. CDR1 is SGHTS and CDR2 is YDEGEE in the germline V gene. CDR3 in DNA: TGTGCCAGCAGCTTGTTAGTCGGGGGGCCCCAGCATTTT. This encodes CASSLLVGGPQHF.

The chain employs TRBV5-1 and TRBJ2-3, with 7 bases identical to TRBD2. CDR3 length: 15 amino acids. V shed 7 bases and J 5 bases; nucleotides not matched to a gene: 13. Germline CDR1 reads SGHRS; CDR2 reads YFSETQ. The chain's CDR3 is CASARSAGDLDTQYF. As DNA, the CDR3 is TGCGCCAGCGCCCGGTCGGCGGGAGATCTAGATACGCAGTATTTT.